The source of this T cell receptor beta chain is a study of T cells in Graves' hyperthyroidism and ophthalmopathy. Researchers took RNA transcripts and amplified the TCR beta CDR3 regions from them. The TCR CDR3 first-round RT-PCR relied on the HTBI primer set. TCRdb reprocessed the multiplex PCR reads with MiXCR, giving one entry per CDR3 protein. Of about 520,000 distinct CDR3 sequences in the sample, around 21% were seen once. This clonotype was counted at least ten times. Germline V gene lookup returns CDR1 MDHEN and CDR2 SYDVKM. CDR3 length: 16 residues. V was trimmed by 3 bases and J by 0 bases, leaving 14 bases between them.

The genes are TRBV28 and TRBJ1-1; perhaps TRBD1 as D (5 bases). Sample: blood. The clonotype comes from a man younger than 35 with Graves' hyperthyroidism. CDR3: CASSFGGRLMNTEAFF. The CDR3 coding sequence is TGTGCCAGCAGTTTCGGGGGACGGCTAATGAACACTGAAGCTTTCTTT. Full variable domain (rest looked up from reference TRBV28 and TRBJ1-1): DVKVTQSSRYLVKRTGEKVFLECVQDMDHENMFWYRQDPGLGLRLIYFSYDVKMKEKGDIPEGYSVSREKKERFSLILESASTNQTSMYLCASSFGGRLMNTEAFFGQGTRLTVV.